A selection of T cell receptor beta chains follows, all from one sample in a study of T-cell reconstitution after alpha-beta-depleted transplantation in children. TCRdb re-called the PCR reads through MiXCR, storing one row per CDR3 protein. The sample contains fewer than 700,000 distinct CDR3 sequences, approximately 12% of which appear only once. This material consisted of PBMCs, mostly from graft donor cells, taken 360 days after TCRalphabeta/CD19-depleted stem cell transplant. The receptors shown here come from a male patient between 5 and 17 years old who had a stem cell transplant for acute myeloid leukemia, so the T cells may come from the graft donor. The CDR3 runs from the conserved cysteine through the conserved F or W. A D gene is named only where the DNA matches it firmly. Where a row states a size, it is once, few, many or the class of an expanded clone; other rows omit it.

abundance	d_gene	v_gene	j_gene	CDR3nt	CDR3aa
.	.	TRBV11-3	TRBJ2-5	TGTGCCAGCAGCTTAGATGGCAGGGCTGGGGAAGAGACCCAGTACTTC	CASSLDGRAGEETQYF
many	.	TRBV25-1	TRBJ2-4	TGTGCCAGCAGATCCAGCGGAGAAGTCAAAAACATTCAGTACTTC	CASRSSGEVKNIQYF
.	TRBD2	TRBV7-2	TRBJ2-1	TGTGCCAGCAGCCCGGGACTAGCGGGAGGGCGTAATGAGCAGTTCTTC	CASSPGLAGGRNEQFF
few	.	TRBV7-7	TRBJ2-1	TGTGCTAGCAGCTTAGTGTGGGATAGGCTTAGTGAGCAGTTCTTC	CASSLVWDRLSEQFF
.	TRBD2	TRBV30	TRBJ2-1	TGTGCCTGGAGTGCTACGCTGTTCGTTAGCGGGGAAGACAATGAGCAGTTCTTC	CAWSATLFVSGEDNEQFF
.	.	TRBV5-1	TRBJ2-3	TGCGCCAGCAGCGTGGAGGGGAGCCCCCAAGATACGCAGTATTTT	CASSVEGSPQDTQYF
few	.	TRBV29-1	TRBJ1-1	TGCAGCCCGGGCCGGGAAAGGGGCACTGAAGCTTTCTTT	CSPGRERGTEAFF
few	TRBD1	TRBV29-1	TRBJ1-2	TGCAGCGTGACCACGGACAGGCTCTATGGCTACACCTTC	CSVTTDRLYGYTF
many	TRBD2	TRBV25-1	TRBJ2-1	TGTGCCAGCGGAGGACTAGCGGGAGCGTTCAATGAGCAGTTCTTC	CASGGLAGAFNEQFF
.	.	TRBV25-1	TRBJ2-5	TGTGCCAGCAGTGAATCGAAACTGAGATTAGGACAAGAGACCCAGTACTTC	CASSESKLRLGQETQYF
many	.	TRBV2	TRBJ1-2	TGTGCCAGCAGTGCCGAGACAGGCTATGGCTACACCTTC	CASSAETGYGYTF
.	.	TRBV19	TRBJ1-3	TGTGCCAGTAGTGCCGGACAGCCTGGAAACACCATATATTTT	CASSAGQPGNTIYF
.	.	TRBV7-3	TRBJ1-1	TGTGCCAGCAGCTTAACGTGGCAGCAAATAAAGTACACTGAAGCTTTCTTT	CASSLTWQQIKYTEAFF
many	.	TRBV15	TRBJ2-7	TGTGCCACCAGCAAGGGGGGGTCGAGCGGCCCTCCCTACGAGCAGTACTTC	CATSKGGSSGPPYEQYF
few	TRBD1	TRBV29-1	TRBJ1-5	TGCAGCGTCTCGGGACAGAGGGATCAGCCCCAGCATTTT	CSVSGQRDQPQHF
many	.	TRBV28	TRBJ2-1	TGTGCCAGCAGTTTCGATCGGAGGGAGTACGACAATGAGCAGTTCTTC	CASSFDRREYDNEQFF
many	.	TRBV20-1	TRBJ1-1	TGCAGTGCTGCGGGGAAGGGACTGACGAACACTGAAGCTTTCTTT	CSAAGKGLTNTEAFF
.	TRBD2	TRBV6-2/TRBV6-3	TRBJ2-7	TGTGCCAGCAGGCCAACTAGCGGGACCCACTACGAGCAGTACTTC	CASRPTSGTHYEQYF
few	.	TRBV28	TRBJ2-7	TGTGCCAGCAGCCTCGGACTGGTTTCCTCCTACGAGCAGTACTTC	CASSLGLVSSYEQYF
.	TRBD1	TRBV18	TRBJ2-5	TGTGCCAGCTCACTAATCGGGACAGGGGCAGAGACCCAGTACTTC	CASSLIGTGAETQYF
.	TRBD1	TRBV10-3	TRBJ2-3	TGTGCCACAACCAAAGGACAGGGGAGCACAGATACGCAGTATTTT	CATTKGQGSTDTQYF
few	TRBD2	TRBV20-1	TRBJ2-4	TGCAGTGCTCGACGGGGGGGACGGACTAGCGGAGACAAAAACATTCAGTACTTC	CSARRGGRTSGDKNIQYF
few	.	TRBV20-1	TRBJ2-7	TGCAGTGCTAAAGGACGGCCCTACGAGCAGTACTTC	CSAKGRPYEQYF
.	.	TRBV20-1	TRBJ2-5	TGCAGTGCGTCTCTACCGGGTGAGACCCAGTACTTC	CSASLPGETQYF
few	.	TRBV7-9	TRBJ2-3	TGTGCCAGCAGACCCAGCGGCGATACGCAGTATTTT	CASRPSGDTQYF
.	.	TRBV25-1	TRBJ1-1	TGTGCCAGCAGTGAACCATTCAGGGGTCAGGCTGAAGCTTTCTTT	CASSEPFRGQAEAFF
few	.	TRBV21-1	TRBJ1-4	TGTGCCAGCAGCAACGAGTTAGAGAGGGGCCCAACTAATGAAAAACTGTTTTTT	CASSNELERGPTNEKLFF
few	.	TRBV18	TRBJ2-2	TGTGCCAGCTCACCGCTCTCCGACACCGGGGAGCTGTTTTTT	CASSPLSDTGELFF
.	.	TRBV29-1	TRBJ2-1	TGCAGCGTGGGAAAGCGGCTAAGCTCCTACTATGAGCAGTTCTTC	CSVGKRLSSYYEQFF
.	TRBD1	TRBV20-1	TRBJ2-7	TGCAGTGTCGGAGGGGGACAGGGACCCTACGAGCAGTACTTC	CSVGGGQGPYEQYF
many	.	TRBV6-2/TRBV6-3	TRBJ1-1	TGTGCCAGCAGTTACTCGTCGGAGGGGATGAACACTGAAGCTTTCTTT	CASSYSSEGMNTEAFF
few	TRBD2	TRBV28	TRBJ2-7	TGTGCCAGCAGTCCCGGGACTAGCGGGTGGTCGCTCGAGCAGTACTTC	CASSPGTSGWSLEQYF
.	TRBD1	TRBV14	TRBJ1-5	TGTGCCACTGACCGGGACAGGTTCAATCAGCCCCAGCATTTT	CATDRDRFNQPQHF
.	TRBD2	TRBV20-1	TRBJ2-3	TGCAGTGCTGGTTCGGGGACTACCATCACAGATACGCAGTATTTT	CSAGSGTTITDTQYF
few	TRBD2	TRBV7-2	TRBJ2-4	TGTGCCAGCAGCCCCGGGACTAGGGCGTTCGTTCAGTACTTC	CASSPGTRAFVQYF
few	TRBD2	TRBV27	TRBJ2-4	TGTGCCAGCAGCCCTTATCGGGGGGAGGCCTCCAAAAACATTCAGTACTTC	CASSPYRGEASKNIQYF
few	.	TRBV20-1	TRBJ1-2	TGCAGTGCTAGAGGAGACGGAACCTATGGCTACACCTTC	CSARGDGTYGYTF
many	.	TRBV11-2	TRBJ1-4	TGTGCCAGCAGGTCAACGGAAAAACTGTTTTTT	CASRSTEKLFF
.	TRBD2	TRBV7-9	TRBJ2-1	TGTGCCAGCAGCTTGGGCCGGGCTAGCGGGAGAAATGAGCAGTTCTTC	CASSLGRASGRNEQFF
few	TRBD2	TRBV20-1	TRBJ2-1	TGCAGTGCGAGAGGGGGGTGGGGACTAGTTTGGGATGAGCAGTTCTTC	CSARGGWGLVWDEQFF
few	TRBD2	TRBV6-5	TRBJ2-1	TGTGCCAGCAGTTACGCGGGAGGGTCCCTCTCCTACAATGAGCAGTTCTTC	CASSYAGGSLSYNEQFF
.	.	TRBV20-1	TRBJ2-7	TGCAGTGCTAGAGTTTTGGTGGGCGAGGTGAGGGGGTACTTC	CSARVLVGEVRGYF
many	.	TRBV29-1	TRBJ2-3	TGCAGCGCCCTTCTCTACACAGATACGCAGTATTTT	CSALLYTDTQYF
.	.	TRBV4-2	TRBJ2-1	TGTGCCAGCAGCCCCGGGACTTCCGGCGAGCAGTTCTTC	CASSPGTSGEQFF
few	.	TRBV9	TRBJ2-7	TGTGCCAGCAGCGTAGCTCAGGGGGGCTACGAGCAGTACTTC	CASSVAQGGYEQYF
few	.	TRBV5-1	TRBJ2-3	TGCGCCAGCACCCCCCAGGGGTTCAGCACAGATACGCAGTATTTT	CASTPQGFSTDTQYF
many	TRBD1	TRBV28	TRBJ1-1	TGTGCCAGCAGTGGTGGACAGGTGAGGCCCGACCGGAGGAACGCTGAAGCTTTCTTT	CASSGGQVRPDRRNAEAFF
.	.	TRBV4-3	TRBJ2-1	TGCGCCAGCAGTTTTGGAGTAGCGGAGGCAAATGAGCAGTTCTTC	CASSFGVAEANEQFF
few	TRBD2	TRBV6-2/TRBV6-3	TRBJ2-1	TGTGCCAGCAGTTCCACGACTAGCGGGAGGTTTCATGAGCAGTTCTTC	CASSSTTSGRFHEQFF